Below are 12 T cell receptor beta chains sequenced from a single sample in a study of T cells expressing NK-cell markers. TCRdb reprocessed the 5' RACE reads, with one entry per CDR3 protein and no DNA. The sample spans approximately 460,000 distinct CDR3 sequences; the ten largest clones claim 6% to 8%. Sequencing input: blood T cells: a sorted CD56 or NKG2C T cell subset, CD4+ or CD8+ T cells, or bulk PBMC T cells (not recorded which). The receptors derive from a woman between 18 and 70 years old in good health.

The rearrangement links TRBV6-6 to TRBJ1-1; TCRdb reports TRBD1, a call that lacks DNA to check it against. The CDR3 consists of 12 residues. Germline CDR1 MNHNY, CDR2 SVGAGI (reference sequence). This CDR3 reads CASSLPPREAFF.

The chain combines TRBV27 with TRBJ2-3. CDR3 length: 16 amino acids. Germline-derived CDR1 and CDR2 are MNHEY and SMNVEV (reference sequence). Here the CDR3 reads CASSLSLPLRTDTQYF.

The rearrangement links TRBV29-1 to TRBJ2-3; the D gene TCRdb calls, TRBD1, cannot be checked with no DNA. The CDR3 has 15 amino acids. Germline V lookup: CDR1 SQVTM, CDR2 ANQGSEA. This CDR3 is CSVELSGKGPDTQYF.

This chain links TRBV4-2 with TRBJ1-5. The CDR3 consists of 16 residues. Germline V gives CDR1 LGHNA, CDR2 YNFKEQ. CDR3 in amino acids: CASSQSSAYSNQPQHF.

This rearrangement joins TRBV5-1 to TRBJ2-2; TCRdb's D gene call, TRBD2, goes unchecked for lack of DNA. The germline CDR1 and CDR2 sequences are SGHRS and YFSETQ. The CDR3 sequence is 16 residues long. The CDR3 spells CASSLVASGNTGELFF.

The V and J genes are TRBV12-3 or TRBV12-4 and TRBJ2-1; the D gene TCRdb calls, TRBD2, cannot be checked with no DNA. The CDR3 extends over 13 amino acids. The chain's CDR3 is CASSPAGNNEQFF.

The CDR3 sequence is CASSRGQAASYEQYF. The chain is built from TRBV7-2 and TRBJ2-7; the D call from TCRdb, TRBD1, cannot be confirmed without DNA. CDR1 SGHTA and CDR2 FQGNSA come from the germline V gene. The CDR3 runs 15 residues.

The V call is TRBV12-3 or TRBV12-4, the J call TRBJ2-7; without DNA, the TCRdb call of TRBD1 cannot be checked. The CDR3 runs to 14 residues. The CDR3 sequence is CASSFGDSSYEQYF.

The rearrangement joins TRBV7-9 to TRBJ2-3. Germline CDR1 SEHNR, CDR2 FQNEAQ (reference sequence). There are 14 residues in the CDR3. CDR3 in amino acids: CASSLNQDTDTQYF.

The chain links TRBV28 to TRBJ1-6. The CDR3 consists of 12 residues. Germline V gene data show CDR1 as MDHEN and CDR2 as SYDVKM. This CDR3 is CASSLLYSPLHF.

The V call is TRBV12-3 or TRBV12-4, the J call TRBJ2-3; as DNA is missing, the TRBD2 call by TCRdb cannot be tested. This CDR3 has 16 amino acids. The CDR3 loop reads CASTLPGAGVEDTQYF.

The chain couples TRBV28 to TRBJ2-1; TCRdb calls TRBD1, which cannot be checked without DNA. The germline V gene encodes CDR1 MDHEN and CDR2 SYDVKM. CDR3 size: 13 residues. The CDR3 region is CASNPLPIHEQFF.